Below, 2 T cell receptor beta chains from the same sample are listed, as sequenced in a study of blood T cells in healthy people across ages. Alongside a J-beta primer mix, a sample-barcoded 5' primer served in a second PCR lasting about 7 to 11 cycles. TCRdb redid the calling of the 5' RACE reads with MiXCR, one entry per CDR3 protein. The table records about 730,000 distinct CDR3 sequences, about 40% of them present only once. The source material was blood. Every receptor here comes from a woman aged 60-75 years in good health.

The chain is built from TRBV7-8 and TRBJ1-5, with a tentative D call TRBD1 (5 bases). The CDR3 is 16 residues long. The germline gives CDR1 SGHVS, CDR2 FQNEAQ. V lost 0 bases to trimming and J lost 7 bases, with 16 bases between them. Here the CDR3 DNA reads TGTGCCAGCAGCTTAGCGTTTGGGATGGGGGAGCAGCCCCAGCATTTT. It is translated as CASSLAFGMGEQPQHF.

This clonotype was counted many times. V and J are TRBV20-1 and TRBJ2-3, with D possibly called TRBD1 or TRBD2 (6 bases each). With 0 bases removed from V and 0 bases from J, the gap between germline ends came to 13 bases. CDR3 size: 16 residues. The germline V gene has CDR1 DFQATT and CDR2 SNEGSKA (reference sequence). CDR3 amino acids: CSARDPGALSTDTQYF. CDR3 bases: TGCAGTGCTAGAGATCCGGGGGCCCTTAGCACAGATACGCAGTATTTT.